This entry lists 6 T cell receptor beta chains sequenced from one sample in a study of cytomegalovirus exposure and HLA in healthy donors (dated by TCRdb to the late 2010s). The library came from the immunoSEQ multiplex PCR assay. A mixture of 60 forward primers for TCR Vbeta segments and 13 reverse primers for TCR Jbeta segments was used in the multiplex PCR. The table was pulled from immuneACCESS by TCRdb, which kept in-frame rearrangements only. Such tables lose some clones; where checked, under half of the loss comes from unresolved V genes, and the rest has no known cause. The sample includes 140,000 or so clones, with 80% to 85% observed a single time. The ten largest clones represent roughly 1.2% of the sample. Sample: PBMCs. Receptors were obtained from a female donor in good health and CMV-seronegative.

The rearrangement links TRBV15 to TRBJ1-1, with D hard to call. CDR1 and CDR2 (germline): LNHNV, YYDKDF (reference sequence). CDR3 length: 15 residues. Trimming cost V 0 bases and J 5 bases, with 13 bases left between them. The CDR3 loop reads CATSRDRDLGTEAFF. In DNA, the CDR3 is TGTGCCACCAGCAGAGATCGGGATCTCGGGACTGAAGCTTTCTTT. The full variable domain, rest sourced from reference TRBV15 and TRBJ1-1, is DAMVIQNPRYQVTQFGKPVTLSCSQTLNHNVMYWYQQKSSQAPKLLFHYYDKDFNNEADTPDNFQSRRPNTSFCFLDIRSPGLGDTAMYLCATSRDRDLGTEAFFGQGTRLTVV.

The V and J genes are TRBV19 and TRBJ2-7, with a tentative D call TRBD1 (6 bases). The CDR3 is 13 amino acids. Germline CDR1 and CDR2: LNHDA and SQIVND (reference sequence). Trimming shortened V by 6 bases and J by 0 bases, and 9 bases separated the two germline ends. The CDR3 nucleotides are TGTGCCAGTAGGGGGGACAACTCCTACGAGCAGTACTTC. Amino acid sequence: CASRGDNSYEQYF. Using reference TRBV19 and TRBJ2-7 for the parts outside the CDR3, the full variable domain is DGGITQSPKYLFRKEGQNVTLSCEQNLNHDAMYWYRQDPGQGLRLIYYSQIVNDFQKGDIAEGYSVSREKKESFPLTVTSAQKNPTAFYLCASRGDNSYEQYFGPGTRLTVT.

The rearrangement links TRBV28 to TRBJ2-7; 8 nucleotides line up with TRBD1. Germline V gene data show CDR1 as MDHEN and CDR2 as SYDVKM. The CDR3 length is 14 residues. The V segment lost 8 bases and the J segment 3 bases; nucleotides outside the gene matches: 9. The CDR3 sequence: CASSIRQGNYEQYF. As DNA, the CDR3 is TGTGCCAGCTCCATCCGACAGGGGAACTACGAGCAGTACTTC.

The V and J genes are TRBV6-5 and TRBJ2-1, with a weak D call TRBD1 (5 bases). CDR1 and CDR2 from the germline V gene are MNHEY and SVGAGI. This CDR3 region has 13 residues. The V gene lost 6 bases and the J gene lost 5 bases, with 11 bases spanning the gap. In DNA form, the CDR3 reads TGTGCCAGCAGCAGGGTTGGCGACAATGAGCAGTTCTTC. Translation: CASSRVGDNEQFF.

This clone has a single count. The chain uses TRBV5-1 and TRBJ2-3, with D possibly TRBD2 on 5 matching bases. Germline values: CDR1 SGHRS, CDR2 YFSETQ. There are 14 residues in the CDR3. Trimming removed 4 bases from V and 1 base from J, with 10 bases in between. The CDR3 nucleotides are TGCGCCAGCAGCCCCCAAGCGGGCACAGATACGCAGTATTTT. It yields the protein CASSPQAGTDTQYF.

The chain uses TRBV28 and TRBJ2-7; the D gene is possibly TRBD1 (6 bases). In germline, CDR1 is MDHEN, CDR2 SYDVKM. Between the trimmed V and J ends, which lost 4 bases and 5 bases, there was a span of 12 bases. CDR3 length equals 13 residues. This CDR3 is CASSSAGAHEQYF. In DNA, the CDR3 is TGTGCCAGCAGTTCCGCAGGGGCCCACGAGCAGTACTTC.